This TCR beta chain was observed in a study of PD-1 blockade in mismatch repair-deficient tumors. Across the whole study: All were previously treated, progressing patients with eleven to twelve mismatch repair-deficient cancer types.

This CDR3 contains 18 residues. CDR1 and CDR2 (germline): MNHEY, SMNVEV (reference sequence). With 3 bases clipped from V and 4 bases from J, the junction kept 16 bases outside the gene matches. Findings of the study overall: Rapid post-treatment expansion, then contraction, generally preceding radiologic response, marked tumor-resident clones.

Mismatch repair deficiency was confirmed in all patients, by PCR or immunohistochemistry. The TCR-sequenced patients were a few responders to pembrolizumab. Only in-frame clones appear in the TCRdb table, and some are missing; sequencing was by immunoSEQ multiplex PCR. The table records 30,000 to 45,000 clones, approximately 81% of them present only once. Points on this clone: Its antigen is as yet unknown.

This sequence joins TRBV27 and TRBJ1-2; 8 bases line up with TRBD1. Material: peripheral blood, obtained roughly 75 weeks after starting pembrolizumab. This clonotype was obtained from an adult with mismatch repair-deficient cancer. The CDR3 reads CASSFRMTGTGAFYGYTF. CDR3 coding DNA: TGTGCCAGCAGTTTTCGAATGACGGGGACAGGCGCCTTCTATGGCTACACCTTC.